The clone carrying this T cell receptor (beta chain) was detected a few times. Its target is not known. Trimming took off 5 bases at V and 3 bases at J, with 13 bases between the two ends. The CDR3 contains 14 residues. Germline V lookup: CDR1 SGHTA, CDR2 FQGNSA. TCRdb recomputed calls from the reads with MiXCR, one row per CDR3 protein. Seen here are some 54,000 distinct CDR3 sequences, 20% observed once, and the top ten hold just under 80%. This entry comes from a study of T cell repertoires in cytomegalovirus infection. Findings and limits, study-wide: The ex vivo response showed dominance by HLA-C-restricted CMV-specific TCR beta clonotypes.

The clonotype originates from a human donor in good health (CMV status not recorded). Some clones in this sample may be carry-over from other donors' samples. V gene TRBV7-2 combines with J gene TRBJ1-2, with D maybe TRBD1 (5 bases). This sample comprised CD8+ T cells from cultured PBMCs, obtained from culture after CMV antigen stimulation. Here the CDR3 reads CASSQEGRDYGYTF. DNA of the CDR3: TGTGCCAGCAGCCAGGAGGGCAGGGACTATGGCTACACCTTC.